The rows below give T cell receptor beta chains drawn from one sample of a study of T cells in Graves' hyperthyroidism and ophthalmopathy. TCRdb independently ran MiXCR on the multiplex PCR reads; one entry per CDR3 protein. The sample lists about 420,000 distinct CDR3 sequences; approximately 15% were seen once. Sequencing used blood. These TCRs come from a woman younger than 30 with Graves' hyperthyroidism. Both conserved end residues are part of each CDR3. The D gene is left open where the match is weak. Expanded clones are given a class, and other clones once, few, many or no size at all.

D gene: -
V gene: TRBV7-9
clone size: many
J gene: TRBJ2-1
CDR3 DNA: TGTGCCAGCAGCCCTAATCCGGGGTGGTACAATGAGCAGTTCTTC
CDR3 protein: CASSPNPGWYNEQFF

D gene: -
V gene: TRBV11-2
clone size: many
J gene: TRBJ2-7
CDR3 DNA: TGTGCCAGCAGCTTAGATCCGGGAAACTACGAGCAGTACTTC
CDR3 protein: CASSLDPGNYEQYF

D gene: -
V gene: TRBV2
clone size: once
J gene: TRBJ2-1
CDR3 DNA: TGTGCCAGCAGTGGACCGGAGCAGTTCTTC
CDR3 protein: CASSGPEQFF

D gene: TRBD2
V gene: TRBV9
clone size: -
J gene: TRBJ2-1
CDR3 DNA: TGTGCCAGCAGCGATGGCGGGGGGCTCTACAATGAGCAGTTCTTC
CDR3 protein: CASSDGGGLYNEQFF

D gene: -
V gene: TRBV19
clone size: -
J gene: TRBJ1-5
CDR3 DNA: TGTGCCAGTAGTATAATAGGAAGCGGAAATCAGCCCCAGCATTTT
CDR3 protein: CASSIIGSGNQPQHF

D gene: -
V gene: TRBV12-3/TRBV12-4
clone size: many
J gene: TRBJ1-4
CDR3 DNA: TGTGCCAGCAGACCCAGGGTTACTAATGAAAAACTGTTTTTT
CDR3 protein: CASRPRVTNEKLFF

D gene: -
V gene: TRBV3-1
clone size: many
J gene: TRBJ2-3
CDR3 DNA: TGTGCCAGCAGCCAAGATGGGTTAAACGCCTCGTGGGGGACAGATACGCAGTATTTT
CDR3 protein: CASSQDGLNASWGTDTQYF

D gene: TRBD1
V gene: TRBV27
clone size: -
J gene: TRBJ1-4
CDR3 DNA: TGTGCCAGCAGTCCCAGAGGGACAGGCTATGAAAAACTGTTTTTT
CDR3 protein: CASSPRGTGYEKLFF

D gene: -
V gene: TRBV28
clone size: many
J gene: TRBJ2-1
CDR3 DNA: TGTGCCAGCAAATCGTGGCAGACCAATGAGCAGTTCTTC
CDR3 protein: CASKSWQTNEQFF

D gene: -
V gene: TRBV12-3/TRBV12-4
clone size: many
J gene: TRBJ1-2
CDR3 DNA: TGTGCCAGCAGCGGGGGGAACTATGGCTACACCTTC
CDR3 protein: CASSGGNYGYTF

D gene: -
V gene: TRBV11-2
clone size: many
J gene: TRBJ1-2
CDR3 DNA: TGTGCCAGCAGCTTAGGGAGCGGGGCCGCCTATGGCTACACCTTC
CDR3 protein: CASSLGSGAAYGYTF